This TCR beta chain originates from a study of blood T cell repertoires in COVID-19. Study information: Acute and convalescent COVID-19 samples came from the United States, Italy and Spain.

In the original workflow: Amplification of reference gene primers provided the estimated nucleated cell counts. Repertoires were generated with immunoSEQ multiplex PCR, while TCRdb's copy carries only in-frame clones and drops some. The V and J calls and clone size are taken from that table; D and trimming were inferred from the DNA. Of some 180,000 clones in the sample, 80% were seen once. The participants were between roughly 18 and 100 years old and came from some 23 US areas. With 6 bases removed from V and 7 bases from J, the gap between germline ends came to 21 bases. Germline loops: CDR1 LNHDA, CDR2 SQIVND (reference sequence). CDR3 size: 15 residues.

This clonotype was obtained from a man in his 60s who had been exposed to COVID-19. Sequencing was done on a sample of PBMCs or T cells enriched from blood (not recorded which). This chain links TRBV19 with TRBJ1-1, with D possibly matching TRBD1 (5 bases). CDR3 DNA: TGTGCCAGTAGCTTTGGGGCAGGGAGGCTCGGTGAAGCTTTCTTT. Residues: CASSFGAGRLGEAFF.